Below, 21 T cell receptor beta chains from the same sample are listed, as sequenced in a study of blood T cell repertoires in COVID-19. The method was immunoSEQ multiplex PCR; TCRdb's version includes in-frame clones alone and lacks a portion of them. The sample holds 110,000 to 150,000 clones; roughly 90% are singletons and the top ten take 10%. Sequencing input: peripheral blood. The receptors derive from a man aged 45 to 65 with active or convalescent COVID-19.

V gene TRBV7-6 combines with J gene TRBJ2-7; 11 bases align to TRBD1. Looked up from germline, CDR1 is SGHVS and CDR2 is FNYEAQ. V lost 4 bases, J lost 4 bases, and 15 bases stayed unmatched. The CDR3 extends over 18 amino acids. DNA of the CDR3: TGTGCCAGCAGCTCCCGGGACAGGGGGGGAACGGGCCGTTACGAGCAGTACTTC. Its protein product is CASSSRDRGGTGRYEQYF.

The chain has TRBV6-5 and TRBJ1-2, with D possibly being TRBD1 (5 bases). V was trimmed by 8 bases and J by 8 bases, leaving 15 bases between them. CDR1 is MNHEY, CDR2 SVGAGI, per germline. This CDR3 is built from 12 residues. The CDR3 sequence: CASFGTTGGYTF. In nucleotides, the CDR3 is TGTGCCAGCTTTGGGACTACTGGAGGCTACACCTTC.

The rearrangement uses TRBV4-2 and TRBJ2-1; TRBD1 agrees at 8 bases. In germline, CDR1 is LGHNA, CDR2 YNFKEQ. After removal of 0 bases from V and 4 bases from J, the junction contained 8 bases not matched to a gene. The CDR3 length is 17 residues. CDR3: CASSQDTTGVGYNEQFF. DNA for the CDR3: TGTGCCAGCAGCCAAGATACGACAGGGGTAGGGTACAATGAGCAGTTCTTC.

This chain uses TRBV18 with TRBJ2-5; D ambiguous. Per germline, CDR1 KGHSH and CDR2 LQKENI. There are 12 residues in the CDR3. V lost 3 bases and J 4 bases, leaving 6 bases between the germline ends. The CDR3, as DNA: TGTGCCAGCTCACCTCCAGGAGAGACCCAGTACTTC. Its protein product is CASSPPGETQYF. The entire variable domain, with the rest obtained from reference TRBV18 and TRBJ2-5, is as follows: NAGVMQNPRHLVRRRGQEARLRCSPMKGHSHVYWYRQLPEEGLKFMVYLQKENIIDESGMPKERFSAEFPKEGPSILRIQQVVRGDSAAYFCASSPPGETQYFGPGTRLLVL.

This clone was observed a few times. The J gene is TRBJ2-1, the V gene TRBV19; 7 bases fit TRBD2. Germline V CDR1 and CDR2: LNHDA, SQIVND (reference sequence). The CDR3 has 13 amino acids. V was pared by 3 bases and J by 8 bases, with 4 bases of the junction left unmatched. The CDR3 protein is CASSMTSKDEQFF. In nucleotides, the CDR3 is TGTGCCAGTAGTATGACTAGCAAGGATGAGCAGTTCTTC.

This sequence joins TRBV30 and TRBJ2-1; D ambiguous. Germline-derived CDR1 and CDR2 are GTSNPN and SVGIG (reference sequence). Trimming left V 1 base short and J 8 bases short, with 6 bases between. The CDR3 is made up of 11 amino acids. In DNA form, the CDR3 reads TGTGCCTGGAGTGCCCGGTATGAGCAGTTCTTC. Residues: CAWSARYEQFF.

The chain combines TRBV7-3 with TRBJ2-1; 13 bases are a match to TRBD2. CDR3 length: 15 amino acids. Per the germline V gene, CDR1 is SGHTA and CDR2 is FQGTGA. V was pared by 2 bases and J by 9 bases, with 4 bases of the junction left unmatched. The CDR3, as DNA: TGTGCCAGCAGCTTAGGGGGACTAGCGGGGATTGAGCAGTTCTTC. Translated: CASSLGGLAGIEQFF.

The chain combines TRBV5-1 with TRBJ2-7, with D tentatively TRBD1 (5 bases). CDR3 length: 14 residues. Germline V lookup: CDR1 SGHRS, CDR2 YFSETQ. Trimming removed 0 bases at V and 6 bases at J, with 13 bases between. The CDR3 here is CASSLDGAPGEQYF. Written as DNA, the CDR3 is TGCGCCAGCAGCTTGGATGGGGCGCCAGGCGAGCAGTACTTC.

The V call is TRBV27, the J call TRBJ1-1; D uncertain. This CDR3 is 12 amino acids long. V dropped 5 bases and J dropped 4 bases, with 8 bases sitting between them. The V gene's germline CDR1 is MNHEY and CDR2 SMNVEV (reference sequence). This chain's CDR3 is CASSPRGTEAFF. CDR3 sequence (DNA): TGTGCCAGCAGTCCGCGAGGCACTGAAGCTTTCTTT.

The chain couples TRBV29-1 to TRBJ2-1; 10 positions match TRBD1. Germline values: CDR1 SQVTM, CDR2 ANQGSEA. The CDR3 length is 13 residues. Germline trimming cut 7 bases from V and 5 bases from J; bases unmatched to any gene: 5. CDR3 amino acids: CSGAGQGNNEQFF. DNA of the CDR3: TGCAGCGGGGCGGGACAGGGGAACAATGAGCAGTTCTTC.

The chain employs TRBV28 and TRBJ2-7; 10 bases are shared with TRBD2. In germline, CDR1 is MDHEN, CDR2 SYDVKM. Germline trimming cut 5 bases from V and 2 bases from J; bases unmatched to any gene: 6. The length of the CDR3 is 15 residues. CDR3 nucleotide sequence: TGTGCCAGCAGTCTAGCGGGAGTCGGGGCCTACGAGCAGTACTTC. It is translated as CASSLAGVGAYEQYF.

The chain couples TRBV5-4 to TRBJ2-5, with 9 nucleotides matching TRBD2. The V gene's germline CDR1 is SGHNT and CDR2 YYREEE (reference sequence). The CDR3 runs 14 residues. The V segment lost 2 bases and the J segment 5 bases; nucleotides outside the gene matches: 4. CDR3 nucleotide sequence: TGTGCCAGCAGCTTAGCGGGAGGAGGCGAGACCCAGTACTTC. Protein sequence: CASSLAGGGETQYF. The complete variable domain, with remaining parts taken from reference TRBV5-4 and TRBJ2-5, reads ETGVTQSPTHLIKTRGQQVTLRCSSQSGHNTVSWYQQALGQGPQFIFQYYREEENGRGNFPPRFSGLQFPNYSSELNVNALELDDSALYLCASSLAGGGETQYFGPGTRLLVL.

This clone occurred once. The rearrangement links TRBV6-2 or TRBV6-3 to TRBJ2-1; D call uncertain. The V end lost 2 bases, the J end lost 7 bases, and 6 bases lay between the germline ends. The germline V gene has CDR1 MNHEY and CDR2 SVGEGT. The CDR3 is 12 amino acids. The CDR3 sequence is CASSYDGNEQFF. CDR3 sequence (DNA): TGTGCCAGCAGTTACGACGGGAATGAGCAGTTCTTC.

This clone came up once. This chain connects TRBV25-1 to TRBJ1-4; D is undetermined. The germline CDR1 and CDR2 sequences are MGHDK and SYGVNS. The V end was cut by 1 base, the J end by 6 bases, with 9 bases between. The CDR3 spans 14 residues. CDR3 DNA sequence: TGTGCCAGCAGTGAATTGAGGGCAGATGAAAAACTGTTTTTT. It yields the protein CASSELRADEKLFF.

This chain links TRBV28 with TRBJ1-1; 7 bases are shared with TRBD1. The CDR3 totals 15 residues. Germline V gives CDR1 MDHEN, CDR2 SYDVKM. J lost 9 bases, V lost 5 bases, and 15 bases had no gene match. This CDR3 reads CASSDTRFDREKAFF. In DNA form, the CDR3 reads TGTGCCAGCAGTGACACCCGATTCGACAGGGAAAAAGCTTTCTTT.

The V call is TRBV7-8, the J call TRBJ2-3, with 9 bases fitting TRBD2. CDR1 SGHVS and CDR2 FQNEAQ come from the germline V gene. The V gene end was trimmed by 5 bases and the J gene end by 1 base; junction bases not matched to a gene: 7. CDR3 length: 16 residues. CDR3 DNA sequence: TGTGCCAGCAGCCCCCACCGACTAGCGGGCACAGATACGCAGTATTTT. This codes for CASSPHRLAGTDTQYF. The full variable domain, rest sourced from reference TRBV7-8 and TRBJ2-3, is GAGVSQSPRYKVAKRGQDVALRCDPISGHVSLFWYQQALGQGPEFLTYFQNEAQLDKSGLPSDRFFAERPEGSVSTLKIQRTQQEDSAVYLCASSPHRLAGTDTQYFGPGTRLTVL.

The chain has TRBV5-1 and TRBJ2-7; 9 bases map to TRBD1. In germline, CDR1 is SGHRS, CDR2 YFSETQ. J gave up 1 base and V 0 bases, and 2 bases lay outside the gene matches. The CDR3 has 15 amino acids. CDR3 protein: CASSLGQGVSYEQYF. The CDR3 coding sequence is TGCGCCAGCAGCTTGGGACAGGGGGTGTCCTACGAGCAGTACTTC.

The chain links TRBV6-1 to TRBJ2-7, with 7 nucleotides matching TRBD1. CDR3 length: 14 residues. Trimming cost V 6 bases and J 6 bases; bases outside gene matches: 11. Germline V gene data show CDR1 as MNHNS and CDR2 as SASEGT. The CDR3 DNA reads TGTGCCAGCAGAGAACTAAGAGGGGGCGGCGAGCAGTACTTC. Translating gives CASRELRGGGEQYF.

CDR3 DNA sequence: TGTGCCAGTAGTGGCACGGGAAATTCACCCCTCCACTTT. This translates into CASSGTGNSPLHF. The V and J genes are TRBV19 and TRBJ1-6; D not resolved. This CDR3 has 13 amino acids. Germline V gives CDR1 LNHDA, CDR2 SQIVND (reference sequence). V was trimmed by 5 bases and J by 7 bases, leaving 9 bases between them.

V is TRBV6-5 and J is TRBJ1-2; D is unresolved. The CDR3 is 14 amino acids. V lost 0 bases, J lost 7 bases, and 12 bases lay in between. Germline V gene lookup returns CDR1 MNHEY and CDR2 SVGAGI. CDR3 protein: CASSYSMTGIGYTF. The CDR3 coding sequence is TGTGCCAGCAGTTACTCGATGACGGGGATTGGCTACACCTTC.

The V and J genes are TRBV4-1 and TRBJ2-3; 7 nucleotides match TRBD2. The length of the CDR3 is 13 residues. Germline assignment: CDR1 MGHRA and CDR2 YSYEKL. V shed 0 bases, J shed 9 bases, and the junction held 3 bases outside the gene matches. This CDR3 is CASSQDGGDTQYF. The CDR3 DNA is TGCGCCAGCAGCCAAGATGGGGGGGACACGCAGTATTTT.